This T cell receptor (beta chain) was captured in a study of OX40 agonist ivuxolimab in advanced cancers. V gave up 5 bases and J gave up 6 bases, with 8 bases separating them. Per the germline V gene, CDR1 is KGHSH and CDR2 is LQKENI. The CDR3 sequence is 12 residues long. Here immunoSEQ multiplex PCR was the method, and the copy in TCRdb shows in-frame clones only, minus some. The repertoire includes over 70,000 clones, approximately 91% of them detected once, and around 0.33% sits in the top ten. The study, taken as a whole, reports: There was clonal expansion of CD4+ and CD8+ blood T cells by week 6 at 0.1 to 3.0 mg/kg.

Worth noting for this clone: Its antigen is not identified.

The source is an adult with an advanced solid tumor such as melanoma, head and neck, liver or kidney cancer. The genes are TRBV18 and TRBJ2-1; no firm D call. The sample was CD4+ or CD8+ T cells sorted from blood, taken in a trial of the OX40 agonist ivuxolimab. CDR3 amino acids: CASSYLGNEQFF. The CDR3 coding sequence is TGTGCCAGCTCATATCTAGGCAATGAGCAGTTCTTC.